This passage covers 10 T cell receptor delta chains from one sample sequenced in a study of gamma-delta T cells after stem cell transplantation. TCRdb fed the RT-PCR reads into CATT to redo clone calling. The data contain 2,700 or so delta-chain clones, approximately 2.9% of them seen just once; the ten biggest clones take up roughly 50%. Sample: gamma-delta T cells. All receptors come from a human donor. It is not recorded whose cells these are; they may come from a transplant donor.

Notes on this clone: TCRdb assigns this DNA the protein of a much larger clone, which departs from its translation at residue 19; this likely reflects a read error, and the protein shown comes from translating the DNA. This rearrangement joins TRDV2 to TRDJ3, with 10 bases aligning to TRDD3. Germline-derived CDR1 and CDR2 are GEAIGNYY and EKD. The CDR3 is 23 amino acids. The CDR3 spells CACDTPPPTGGSQDTWDTQQMFF. In DNA, the CDR3 is TGTGCCTGTGACACTCCCCCGCCAACTGGGGGATCCCAAGACACCTGGGACACCCAACAGATGTTTTTC.

This clone has just a few counts. This likely stems from a read error, as it lies one base from a far larger clone. Other DNA sequences of this sample code for an identical CDR3. The CDR3 coding sequence is TGTGCCTGTGACACCGTACTGGGCGATACCCTCTCCTGGGACACCCGACAGATGTTTTTC. This codes for CACDTVLGDTLSWDTRQMFF. The chain couples TRDV2 to TRDJ3, with D perhaps TRDD3 (6 bases). CDR1 and CDR2 from the germline V gene are GEAIGNYY and EKD. This CDR3 contains 20 residues. V lost 0 bases and J lost 0, with 17 bases in between.

This clone was observed a few times. This likely traces to a read error, being one base from a far larger clone. The sample holds other DNA sequences that translate to the same CDR3. V is TRDV2 and J is TRDJ1; 7 nucleotides align to TRDD3. This CDR3 comprises 14 residues. V lost 1 base and J lost 9; bases outside the gene matches: 10. The germline CDR1 and CDR2 sequences are GEAIGNYY and EKD. The CDR3 DNA sequence: TGTGCCTGTGACACTATGGGGGACCCTAGGGAACTCATCTTT. This gives the protein CACDTMGDPRELIF.

There are a few counts of this clone. TCRdb pairs this DNA with a much larger clone's protein that differs at residue 3, likely a read error; the protein shown was translated from the DNA. This chain joins TRDV2 and TRDJ1, with TRDD3 matching over 12 bases. CDR1 is GEAIGNYY, CDR2 EKD, per germline. The length of the CDR3 is 16 residues. DNA of the CDR3: TGTGCCCGTGACACTCTACTGGGGGATACTTCCGATAAACTCATCTTT. Translation: CARDTLLGDTSDKLIF.

This clone was detected a few times. The J gene is TRDJ3, the V gene TRDV2; perhaps TRDD3 as D (6 bases). Trimming pared 0 bases from V and 0 bases from J, leaving 17 bases between. CDR1 and CDR2 (germline): GEAIGNYY, EKD. CDR3 length: 20 residues. The CDR3 loop reads CACDTWGSSNSSWDTRQMFF. CDR3 nucleotide sequence: TGTGCCTGTGACACCTGGGGATCCTCCAACAGCTCCTGGGACACCCGACAGATGTTTTTC.

By sample share, this clone is large. The sample contains more than one DNA sequence encoding this CDR3. The chain is built from TRDV2 and TRDJ1; TRDD3 is a possible D gene (6 bases). This CDR3 region has 22 residues. Trimming took 0 bases from V and 2 from J, leaving 33 bases between them. From germline, CDR1 is GEAIGNYY and CDR2 EKD. The CDR3 protein is CACDTVGLGATTYPTPTDKLIF. DNA for the CDR3: TGTGCCTGTGACACCGTAGGATTGGGGGCAACCACTTATCCCACACCGACCGATAAACTCATCTTT.

This clone rates as medium-sized (0.01 to 0.1%). This chain connects TRDV2 to TRDJ1; TRDD3 agrees at 11 bases. This CDR3 is 17 amino acids long. Losses at the gene ends were 0 bases for V and 0 bases for J; bases not matched to a gene: 5. Germline V gene lookup returns CDR1 GEAIGNYY and CDR2 EKD. CDR3 region: CACDTVELGDNTDKLIF. The DNA of the CDR3 is TGTGCCTGTGACACCGTGGAACTGGGGGATAACACCGATAAACTCATCTTT.

In its sample, this clone was seen a few times. The amino acid sequence in TCRdb belongs to a much larger clone and departs from this DNA's translation at residues 3 and 15, likely a sequencing read error; the sequence shown is translated from the DNA. This chain joins TRDV2 and TRDJ3; 12 bases line up with TRDD3. The CDR3 spans 20 residues. Germline V CDR1 and CDR2: GEAIGNYY, EKD. In DNA form, the CDR3 reads TGTGCCCGTGACACCGTACTGGGGGATACCCTCTCCTGGGACGCCCGACAGATGTTTTTC. Translating it yields CARDTVLGDTLSWDARQMFF.

By share, this clone ranks as medium-sized (0.01 to 0.1%). Other DNA sequences in the same sample also yield this CDR3. V usage is TRDV2 and J usage is TRDJ1; TRDD3 agrees at 13 bases. Germline lookup yields CDR1 GEAIGNYY and CDR2 EKD. The CDR3 loop spans 18 amino acids. Trimming cost V 0 bases and J 3 bases; bases outside gene matches: 9. CDR3 coding DNA: TGTGCCTGTGACACCCTACTGGGGGATACGCGGGGTCCCGATAAACTCATCTTT. Translated: CACDTLLGDTRGPDKLIF.

The J gene is TRDJ1, the V gene TRDV1; 10 nucleotides match TRDD3. The CDR3 runs to 24 residues. V shed 1 base, J shed 1 base, and the junction held 27 bases outside the gene matches. CDR1 is TSWWSYY and CDR2 is QGS in the germline V gene. The CDR3: CALGERPLYPTLGDRFGGTDKLIF. As DNA, the CDR3 is TGTGCTCTTGGGGAACGGCCTTTATATCCTACCCTGGGGGATAGGTTTGGGGGCACCGATAAACTCATCTTT.